The next 23 T cell receptor beta chains were all read from a single sample in a study of identical twins. Using its own MiXCR run on the 5' RACE reads, TCRdb lists one record per CDR3 protein. The table has 510,000 or so distinct CDR3 sequences, about 16% seen once; the top ten hold about 0.4%. This sample was shared with a second study, whose subject was yellow fever vaccine responses in identical twins.

Sequenced: CD4+ T cells sorted from blood. These receptor sequences come from a woman aged 18-35 years in good health.

The V and J genes are TRBV6-1 and TRBJ2-2; 8 bases are shared with TRBD2. Germline V gene sequence: CDR1 MNHNS, CDR2 SASEGT. The CDR3 sequence is 16 residues long. V trimming: 7 bases; J trimming: 4 bases; junction bases outside the gene matches: 11. CDR3 region: CASNKAGTSFTGELFF. CDR3 nucleotides: TGTGCCAGCAACAAGGCCGGGACTAGTTTCACCGGGGAGCTGTTTTTT.

For this clonotype: At one of its ends the junction is not consistent with the germline gene, which may arise from a read error. The chain recombines TRBV28 with TRBJ1-1; no reliable D call. The V gene's germline CDR1 is MDHEN and CDR2 SYDVKM. The CDR3 totals 11 residues. The CDR3 sequence is CASTRLVEAFF. In DNA form, the CDR3 reads TGTGCTAGCACTAGACTCGTAGAAGCTTTCTTT. The variable domain in full, completed from reference TRBV28 and TRBJ1-1, reads DVKVTQSSRYLVKRTGEKVFLECVQDMDHENMFWYRQDPGLGLRLIYFSYDVKMKEKGDIPEGYSVSREKKERFSLILESASTNQTSMYLCASTRLVEAFFGQGTRLTVV.

The chain is built from TRBV12-3 or TRBV12-4 and TRBJ2-1, with a weak D call TRBD1 (5 bases). Trimming pared 5 bases from V and 0 bases from J, leaving 17 bases between. This CDR3 is 17 amino acids long. The CDR3 here is CASSHGAGLSSYNEQFF. Written as DNA, the CDR3 is TGTGCCAGCAGTCATGGGGCAGGCTTGAGCTCCTACAATGAGCAGTTCTTC.

This clonotype was observed at least ten times. V is TRBV3-1 and J is TRBJ1-5; possibly TRBD1 for D (5 bases). CDR1 and CDR2 (germline): LGHDT, YNNKEL (reference sequence). Trimming stripped 0 bases from V and 5 bases from J, with 8 bases between. The CDR3 covers 14 residues. DNA of the CDR3: TGTGCCAGCAGCCAAGATTGGGGGGATCAGCCCCAGCATTTT. It specifies CASSQDWGDQPQHF.

The chain joins TRBV9 to TRBJ1-4; 8 bases are shared with TRBD1. This CDR3 is 15 amino acids long. CDR1 SGDLS and CDR2 YYNGEE come from the germline V gene. The ends lost 1 base at V and 7 bases at J; junction bases unmatched: 6. The CDR3 DNA is TGTGCCAGCAGCGTATCGCAGGGGGCCGGTGAAAAACTGTTTTTT. Translation gives CASSVSQGAGEKLFF.

This clonotype was observed a few times. CDR3 coding DNA: TGTGCCAGCAGCCAAGCCTGGACTAGCGGGGGCGGGACCCAGTACTTC. Translated, it gives CASSQAWTSGGGTQYF. The chain couples TRBV3-1 to TRBJ2-5; 13 nucleotides align to TRBD2. The V gene's germline CDR1 is LGHDT and CDR2 YNNKEL (reference sequence). CDR3 size: 16 residues. V lost 1 base, J lost 7 bases, and 6 bases stayed unmatched.

The chain couples TRBV6-5 to TRBJ2-1; D is possibly TRBD2 (6 bases). Trimming took 4 bases from V and 7 from J, leaving 23 bases between them. The germline gives CDR1 MNHEY, CDR2 SVGAGI. The CDR3 extends over 17 amino acids. The CDR3 protein is CASSFSRDRTTGNEQFF. The CDR3, as DNA: TGTGCCAGCAGTTTCTCCAGGGATAGGACTACGGGAAATGAGCAGTTCTTC.

The chain employs TRBV28 and TRBJ1-2; tentative D call: TRBD1 (5 bases). Trimming shortened V by 4 bases and J by 4 bases, and 22 bases separated the two germline ends. Germline V lookup: CDR1 MDHEN, CDR2 SYDVKM. The CDR3 loop spans 17 amino acids. CDR3 DNA: TGTGCCAGCAGTTCACGACTTACGGGACGTAAGATCTATGGCTACACCTTC. The encoded protein is CASSSRLTGRKIYGYTF.

This clonotype has only a few counts. The gene calls are TRBV20-1 and TRBJ2-1, with D perhaps matching TRBD2 (6 bases). The CDR3 totals 12 residues. The V end lost 5 bases, the J end lost 7 bases, and 12 bases lay between the germline ends. CDR1 is DFQATT and CDR2 is SNEGSKA in the germline V gene (reference sequence). The CDR3 DNA is TGCAGTGCTTCTCGGGAGTGGAATGAGCAGTTCTTC. As protein: CSASREWNEQFF.

The rearrangement uses TRBV7-8 and TRBJ2-1; possible D gene TRBD2, 6 bases. Germline V gene sequence: CDR1 SGHVS, CDR2 FQNEAQ. The V end lost 6 bases, the J end lost 9 bases, and 18 bases lay between the germline ends. The CDR3 has 14 amino acids. In DNA form, the CDR3 reads TGTGCCAGCAGACTTTTAGCGGAGCAGAGTGAGCAGTTCTTC. This translates into CASRLLAEQSEQFF.

The rearrangement joins TRBV7-7 to TRBJ2-5, with 8 bases identical to TRBD2. The V segment lost 4 bases and the J segment 4 bases; nucleotides outside the gene matches: 8. This CDR3 has 15 residues. The V gene's germline CDR1 is SSHAT and CDR2 FNYEAQ (reference sequence). In DNA, the CDR3 is TGTGCCAGCAGCTCGAGCGGGAGCGGGGGAGAGACCCAGTACTTC. Protein sequence: CASSSSGSGGETQYF.

The chain couples TRBV7-9 to TRBJ2-1; 7 bases line up with TRBD1. J lost 8 bases, V lost 1 base, and 8 bases had no gene match. The length of the CDR3 is 15 residues. Germline CDR1 and CDR2: SEHNR and FQNEAQ (reference sequence). CDR3 residues: CASSLGETGYHEQFF. The CDR3 bases are TGTGCCAGCAGCTTAGGCGAGACAGGGTATCATGAGCAGTTCTTC.

This clonotype was detected only a few times. This chain connects TRBV7-8 to TRBJ2-1; 8 bases are a match to TRBD2. This CDR3 region has 16 residues. V trimming: 5 bases; J trimming: 6 bases; junction bases outside the gene matches: 12. CDR1 is SGHVS and CDR2 is FQNEAQ in the germline V gene. The CDR3 spells CASSPRRTSRSNEQFF. CDR3 bases: TGTGCCAGCAGCCCCCGGCGGACTAGCAGAAGCAATGAGCAGTTCTTC.

This clonotype was counted only a few times. The chain employs TRBV20-1 and TRBJ2-1; 12 bases are shared with TRBD2. From germline, CDR1 is DFQATT and CDR2 SNEGSKA (reference sequence). With 8 bases clipped from V and 0 bases from J, the junction kept 11 bases outside the gene matches. CDR3 size: 17 residues. The CDR3 nucleotides are TGCAGTCTACCGGGACTAGCGGGCTCGGGCTCCTACAATGAGCAGTTCTTC. Its protein product is CSLPGLAGSGSYNEQFF.

The chain recombines TRBV7-9 with TRBJ2-3, with 8 positions matching TRBD1. The CDR3 is made up of 17 amino acids. The trim removed 2 bases at V and 1 base at J, leaving 8 bases unmatched. Germline-derived CDR1 and CDR2 are SEHNR and FQNEAQ (reference sequence). This CDR3 is CASSLWGQAPGTDTQYF. The CDR3 DNA sequence: TGTGCCAGCAGCTTATGGGGACAGGCCCCAGGCACAGATACGCAGTATTTT.

A few counts support this clonotype. The rearrangement joins TRBV6-1 to TRBJ2-2; TRBD1 matches 7 bases. After removal of 5 bases from V and 5 bases from J, the junction contained 8 bases not matched to a gene. CDR1 and CDR2 (germline): MNHNS, SASEGT. The CDR3 contains 15 residues. This CDR3 reads CASSKGQLRTGELFF. The CDR3 DNA reads as TGTGCCAGCAGTAAGGGACAGCTGAGAACCGGGGAGCTGTTTTTT.

The sample holds many counts of this clonotype. The gene calls are TRBV12-3 or TRBV12-4 and TRBJ2-5; D perhaps matches TRBD1 (6 bases). V lost 6 bases to trimming and J lost 2 bases, with 13 bases between them. There are 14 residues in the CDR3. CDR3 amino acids: CASSRIRGQETQYF. The CDR3 DNA reads TGTGCCAGCAGCCGCATCAGGGGACAAGAGACCCAGTACTTC.

This clonotype was counted only a few times. The CDR3 region has the DNA TGTGCCAGCAGCTACCGGTCCTCCTACAATGAGCAGTTCTTC. Its protein is CASSYRSSYNEQFF. V gene TRBV7-8 combines with J gene TRBJ2-1, with D unclear. The V gene's germline CDR1 is SGHVS and CDR2 FQNEAQ. The CDR3 contains 14 residues. Trimming stripped 4 bases from V and 0 bases from J, with 7 bases between.

The gene calls are TRBV9 and TRBJ2-1; 8 positions match TRBD1. This CDR3 has 15 amino acids. The V gene end was trimmed by 0 bases and the J gene end by 9 bases; junction bases not matched to a gene: 8. The germline CDR1 and CDR2 sequences are SGDLS and YYNGEE. The CDR3 spells CASSVVWTGFGEQFF. In DNA form, the CDR3 reads TGTGCCAGCAGCGTAGTCTGGACAGGGTTTGGTGAGCAGTTCTTC.

This clonotype was seen a few times. This chain uses TRBV3-1 with TRBJ2-2, with D possibly being TRBD1 or TRBD2 (5 bases each). The germline V and J ends were trimmed by 7 bases and 5 bases, with 17 bases remaining between them. CDR3 length: 15 residues. Germline V CDR1 and CDR2: LGHDT, YNNKEL (reference sequence). CDR3 DNA: TGTGCCAGCACTTCGGGACCGCGAGTAACCGGGGAGCTGTTTTTT. It is translated as CASTSGPRVTGELFF.

In this sample, this clonotype turned up a few times. The chain is built from TRBV5-6 and TRBJ1-2; the D is unclear. CDR3 length: 16 residues. Trimming stripped 4 bases from V and 1 base from J, with 17 bases between. In germline, CDR1 is SGHDT, CDR2 YYEEEE. This CDR3 reads CASSQPTRRINYGYTF. The DNA of the CDR3 is TGTGCCAGCAGCCAGCCGACAAGGAGAATTAACTATGGCTACACCTTC.

This clonotype has a count of ten or more. The V and J genes are TRBV5-1 and TRBJ2-5; 8 bases align to TRBD1. J lost 6 bases, V lost 4 bases, and 11 bases had no gene match. Germline CDR1 reads SGHRS; CDR2 reads YFSETQ. This CDR3 comprises 15 residues. The CDR3: CASSPTTGQGQTQYF. For the CDR3, the DNA is TGCGCCAGCAGCCCTACGACCGGACAGGGCCAGACCCAGTACTTC. Variable domain in full (rest from reference TRBV5-1 and TRBJ2-5): KAGVTQTPRYLIKTRGQQVTLSCSPISGHRSVSWYQQTPGQGLQFLFEYFSETQRNKGNFPGRFSGRQFSNSRSEMNVSTLELGDSALYLCASSPTTGQGQTQYFGPGTRLLVL.

This clonotype turned up a few times. This chain joins TRBV3-1 and TRBJ2-7; 10 bases agree with TRBD1. In germline, CDR1 is LGHDT, CDR2 YNNKEL (reference sequence). The CDR3 spans 16 residues. J lost 7 bases, V lost 3 bases, and 12 bases had no gene match. CDR3 DNA sequence: TGTGCCAGCAGCCAGAACCGGGACAGGGGCAGGGTGGAGCAGTACTTC. This sequence encodes CASSQNRDRGRVEQYF.